This T cell receptor (beta chain) was sequenced during a study of beta chain features in type 1 diabetes. With V trimmed by 0 bases and J by 5 bases, 7 bases remained unmatched. CDR3 length equals 16 residues. In germline, CDR1 is SGDLS, CDR2 YYNGEE. The investigators reverse transcribed all of the isolated RNA, so they sequenced expressed TCRB transcripts. TCRdb's copy holds only in-frame clones and misses some; the assay was immunoSEQ multiplex PCR. The sample has about 620,000 clones; 15% to 18% are singletons. Material: naive CD4+ T cells from blood. This chain links TRBV9 with TRBJ2-2, with 7 nucleotides matching TRBD1. The receptor was isolated from a young man in good health. For the CDR3, the DNA is TGTGCCAGCAGCGTAGAGTCTCCCAGGGGGACCGGGGAGCTGTTTTTT. Translating it yields CASSVESPRGTGELFF.